The sequence of this T cell receptor beta chain was determined in a study of response to subunit inactivated influenza vaccine. Study-wide points: Only a handful of new T cells, the authors suggested, are recruited with each seasonal influenza vaccination.

In the case of this clonotype: Its antigen remains unknown.

In TCRdb, the RT-PCR reads were re-called with MiXCR into one record per CDR3 protein. The repertoire includes around 650,000 distinct CDR3 sequences, less than 20% of them detected once, and around a tenth sits in the top ten. Germline assignment: CDR1 SEHNR and CDR2 FQNEAQ (reference sequence). The CDR3 length is 14 residues. Trimming shortened V by 1 base and J by 2 bases, and 8 bases separated the two germline ends. The chain joins TRBV7-9 to TRBJ2-5, with D unclear. This TCR derives from a man in his fifties or sixties who received an inactivated influenza vaccine. Sequenced here: PBMCs from blood, sampled less than 13 days after vaccination. CDR3 bases: TGTGCCAGCAGCTTAGTATCGGAACAAGAGACCCAGTACTTC. This encodes CASSLVSEQETQYF.